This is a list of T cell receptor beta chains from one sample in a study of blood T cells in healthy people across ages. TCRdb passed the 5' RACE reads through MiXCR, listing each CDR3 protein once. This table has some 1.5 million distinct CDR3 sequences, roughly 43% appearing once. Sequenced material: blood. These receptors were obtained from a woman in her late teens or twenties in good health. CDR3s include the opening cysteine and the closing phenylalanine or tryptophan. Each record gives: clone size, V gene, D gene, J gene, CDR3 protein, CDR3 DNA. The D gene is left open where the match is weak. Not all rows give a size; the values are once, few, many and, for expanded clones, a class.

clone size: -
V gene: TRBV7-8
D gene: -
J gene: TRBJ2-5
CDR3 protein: CASSSWRGRIETQYF
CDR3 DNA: TGTGCCAGCAGCTCGTGGCGGGGGCGCATAGAGACCCAGTACTTC

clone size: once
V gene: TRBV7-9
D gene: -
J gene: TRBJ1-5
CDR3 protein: CASSLGGSGSNQPQHF
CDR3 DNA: TGTGCCAGCAGCTTAGGGGGCTCCGGTAGCAATCAGCCCCAGCATTTT

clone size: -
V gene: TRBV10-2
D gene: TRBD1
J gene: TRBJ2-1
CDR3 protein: CASGTGIINEQFF
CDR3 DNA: TGCGCCAGCGGGACAGGGATTATCAATGAGCAGTTCTTC

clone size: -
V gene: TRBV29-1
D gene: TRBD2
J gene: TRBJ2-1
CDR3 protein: CSVGGLAGRDEQFF
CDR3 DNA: TGCAGCGTTGGAGGACTAGCGGGACGCGATGAGCAGTTCTTC

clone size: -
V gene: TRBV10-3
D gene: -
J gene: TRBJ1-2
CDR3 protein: CAISPQGSYYGYTF
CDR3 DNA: TGTGCCATCAGTCCTCAGGGGTCTTACTATGGCTACACCTTC

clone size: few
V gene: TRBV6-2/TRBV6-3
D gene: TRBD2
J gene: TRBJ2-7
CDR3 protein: CASTSGTSGSYEQYF
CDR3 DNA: TGTGCCAGCACCTCTGGGACTAGCGGGAGTTACGAGCAGTACTTC

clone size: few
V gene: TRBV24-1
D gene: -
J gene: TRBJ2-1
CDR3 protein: CATSDALDNEQFF
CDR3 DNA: TGTGCCACCAGTGATGCCTTGGACAATGAGCAGTTCTTC

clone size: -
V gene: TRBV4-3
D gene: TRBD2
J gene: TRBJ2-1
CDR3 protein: CASSQVGLAGRSYNEQFF
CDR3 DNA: TGCGCCAGCAGCCAAGTGGGACTAGCGGGAAGGTCCTACAATGAGCAGTTCTTC

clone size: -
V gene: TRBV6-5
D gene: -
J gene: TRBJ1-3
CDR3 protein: CASSYSRRSSGNTIYF
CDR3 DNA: TGTGCCAGCAGTTACTCGAGAAGAAGCTCTGGAAACACCATATATTTT

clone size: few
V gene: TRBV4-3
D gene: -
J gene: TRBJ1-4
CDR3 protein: CASSQDSWYTTNEKLFF
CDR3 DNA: TGCGCCAGCAGCCAAGATAGTTGGTATACAACTAATGAAAAACTGTTTTTT

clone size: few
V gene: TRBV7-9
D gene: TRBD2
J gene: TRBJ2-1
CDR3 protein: CASSPKRLAGRQFF
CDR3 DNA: TGTGCCAGCAGCCCAAAAAGACTAGCGGGAAGACAGTTCTTC

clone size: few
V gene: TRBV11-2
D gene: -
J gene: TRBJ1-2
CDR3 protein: CASRPLTGDNYGYTF
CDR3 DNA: TGTGCCAGCAGGCCTTTAACAGGAGATAACTATGGCTACACCTTC

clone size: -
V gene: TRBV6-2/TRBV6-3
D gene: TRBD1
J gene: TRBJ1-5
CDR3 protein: CASSYSNRGQPQHF
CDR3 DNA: TGTGCCAGCAGTTACTCTAACAGGGGTCAGCCCCAGCATTTT

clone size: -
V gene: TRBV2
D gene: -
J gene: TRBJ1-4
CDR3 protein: CASSVNDPGTNEKLFF
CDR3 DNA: TGTGCCAGCAGTGTGAATGATCCGGGGACTAATGAAAAACTGTTTTTT

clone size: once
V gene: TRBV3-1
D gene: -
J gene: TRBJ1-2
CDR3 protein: CASSQDFGELANYSYTF
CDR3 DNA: TGTGCCAGCAGCCAAGACTTCGGGGAGTTAGCTAACTATAGCTACACCTTC

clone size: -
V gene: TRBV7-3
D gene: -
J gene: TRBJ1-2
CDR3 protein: CASSHWVSGGDSLNYGYTF
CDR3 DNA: TGTGCCAGCAGCCATTGGGTTTCGGGGGGCGATTCGCTTAACTATGGCTACACCTTC

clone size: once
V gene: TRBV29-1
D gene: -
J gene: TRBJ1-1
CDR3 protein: CSGNEGFDTEAFF
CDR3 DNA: TGCAGCGGAAACGAGGGTTTTGACACTGAAGCTTTCTTT

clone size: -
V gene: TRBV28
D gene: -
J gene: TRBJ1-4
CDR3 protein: CASSSGQSQTNEKLFF
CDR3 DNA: TGTGCCAGCAGTTCAGGACAGAGCCAAACTAATGAAAAACTGTTTTTT

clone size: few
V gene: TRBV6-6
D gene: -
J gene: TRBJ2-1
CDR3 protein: CASSYRQNSNEQFF
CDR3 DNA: TGTGCCAGCAGTTACCGACAGAATTCCAATGAGCAGTTCTTC

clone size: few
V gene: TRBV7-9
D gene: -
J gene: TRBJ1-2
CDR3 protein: CASSSGQKEGYTF
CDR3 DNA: TGTGCCAGCAGCTCTGGACAGAAAGAAGGCTACACCTTC

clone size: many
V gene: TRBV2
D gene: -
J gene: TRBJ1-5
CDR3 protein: CASSEEGGLQPQHF
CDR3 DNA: TGTGCCAGCAGTGAGGAGGGGGGCCTACAGCCCCAGCATTTT

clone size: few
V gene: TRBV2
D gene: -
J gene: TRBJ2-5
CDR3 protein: CASFGLVWGETQYF
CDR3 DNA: TGTGCCAGCTTTGGACTGGTGTGGGGAGAGACCCAGTACTTC

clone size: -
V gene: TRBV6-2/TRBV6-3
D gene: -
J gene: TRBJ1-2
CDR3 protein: CASSYGEPATYGYTF
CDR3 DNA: TGTGCCAGCAGTTATGGCGAACCGGCTACCTATGGCTACACCTTC

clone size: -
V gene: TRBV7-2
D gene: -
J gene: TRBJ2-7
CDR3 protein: CASSWGDVYEQYF
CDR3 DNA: TGTGCCAGCAGTTGGGGGGACGTTTACGAGCAGTACTTC

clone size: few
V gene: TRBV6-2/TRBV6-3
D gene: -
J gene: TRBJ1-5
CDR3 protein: CASSYDDQPQHF
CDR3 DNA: TGTGCCAGCAGTTACGACGATCAGCCCCAGCATTTT

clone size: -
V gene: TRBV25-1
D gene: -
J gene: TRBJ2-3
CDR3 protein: CATSRGGSSTDTQYF
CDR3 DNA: TGTGCCACCTCCCGGGGCGGATCAAGCACAGATACGCAGTATTTT

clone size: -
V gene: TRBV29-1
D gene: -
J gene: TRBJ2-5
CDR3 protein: CSVSGETQYF
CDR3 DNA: TGCAGCGTTTCTGGGGAGACCCAGTACTTC

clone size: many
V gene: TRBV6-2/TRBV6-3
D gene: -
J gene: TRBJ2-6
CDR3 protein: CASLRDLHSGANVLTF
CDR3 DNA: TGTGCCAGCCTCCGGGATTTGCACTCTGGGGCCAACGTCCTGACTTTC

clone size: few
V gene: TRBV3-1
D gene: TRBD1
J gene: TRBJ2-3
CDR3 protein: CASSQRQGRPDTQYF
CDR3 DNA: TGTGCCAGCAGCCAAAGACAGGGTAGGCCAGATACGCAGTATTTT

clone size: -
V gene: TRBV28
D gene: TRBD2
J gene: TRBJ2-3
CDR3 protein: CTSSPIKREWTDTQYF
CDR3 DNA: TGTACCAGCAGTCCCATCAAGCGGGAGTGGACAGATACGCAGTATTTT

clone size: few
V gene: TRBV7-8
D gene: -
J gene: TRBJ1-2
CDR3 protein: CASSFSRSQNYGYTF
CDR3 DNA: TGTGCCAGCAGCTTCAGCCGATCACAAAACTATGGCTACACCTTC

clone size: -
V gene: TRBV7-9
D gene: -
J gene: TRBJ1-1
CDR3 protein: CASSVSRGGAFF
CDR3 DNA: TGTGCCAGCAGCGTGAGCAGGGGTGGAGCTTTCTTT

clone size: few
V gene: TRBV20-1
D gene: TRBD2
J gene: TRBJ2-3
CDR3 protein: CSARAGTRSTDTQYF
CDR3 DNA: TGCAGTGCTAGAGCCGGGACTAGGAGCACAGATACGCAGTATTTT

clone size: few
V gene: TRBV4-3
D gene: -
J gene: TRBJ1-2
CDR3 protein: CASSQEGMAGYGYTF
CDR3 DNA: TGCGCCAGCAGCCAAGAAGGGATGGCAGGGTATGGCTACACCTTC

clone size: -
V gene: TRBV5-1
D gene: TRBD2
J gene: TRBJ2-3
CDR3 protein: CASRRTSATDTQYF
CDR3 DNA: TGCGCCAGCCGACGGACTAGCGCAACAGATACGCAGTATTTT

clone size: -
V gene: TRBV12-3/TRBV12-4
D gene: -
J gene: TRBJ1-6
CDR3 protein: CASSVATRSPLHF
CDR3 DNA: TGTGCCAGCAGTGTAGCGACGAGATCACCCCTCCACTTT

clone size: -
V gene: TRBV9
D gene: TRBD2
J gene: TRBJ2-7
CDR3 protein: CASSVSPGGSYEQYF
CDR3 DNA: TGTGCCAGCAGCGTAAGTCCGGGAGGTTCCTACGAGCAGTACTTC

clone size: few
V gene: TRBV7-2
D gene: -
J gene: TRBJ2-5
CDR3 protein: CASSWGFETQYF
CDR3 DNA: TGTGCCAGCAGTTGGGGGTTTGAGACCCAGTACTTC

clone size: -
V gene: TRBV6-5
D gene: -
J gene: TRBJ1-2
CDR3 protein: CASSYSQRNYGYTF
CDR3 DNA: TGTGCCAGCAGTTACTCCCAGAGAAACTATGGCTACACCTTC

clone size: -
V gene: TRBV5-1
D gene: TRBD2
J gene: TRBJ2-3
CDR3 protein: CASSYFGLAAQDTQYF
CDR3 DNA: TGCGCCAGCAGCTACTTCGGACTAGCGGCCCAAGATACGCAGTATTTT

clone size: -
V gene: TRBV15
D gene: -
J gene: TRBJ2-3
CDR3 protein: CATSRDYTSTDTQYF
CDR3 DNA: TGTGCCACCAGCAGAGACTACACTAGCACAGATACGCAGTATTTT

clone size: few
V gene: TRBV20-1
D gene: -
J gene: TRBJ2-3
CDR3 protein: CSASGPSGDTQYF
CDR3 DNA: TGCAGTGCTTCCGGACCCTCTGGAGATACGCAGTATTTT

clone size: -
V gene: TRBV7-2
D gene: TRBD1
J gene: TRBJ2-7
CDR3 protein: CASSLRRTGPNEQYF
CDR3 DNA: TGTGCCAGCAGCTTACGGAGGACAGGGCCCAATGAGCAGTACTTC

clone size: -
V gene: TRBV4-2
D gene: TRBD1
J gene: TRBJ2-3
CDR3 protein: CASSQTGGRDTQYF
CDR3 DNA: TGTGCCAGCAGCCAAACAGGGGGCAGGGATACGCAGTATTTT

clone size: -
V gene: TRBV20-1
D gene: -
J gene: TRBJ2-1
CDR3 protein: CSARDGGPYNEQFF
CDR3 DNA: TGCAGTGCTAGAGACGGGGGACCCTACAATGAGCAGTTCTTC

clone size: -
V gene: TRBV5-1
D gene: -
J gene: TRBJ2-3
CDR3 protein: CASSPPDGIDTQYF
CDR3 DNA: TGCGCCAGCAGCCCCCCGGACGGGATAGATACGCAGTATTTT

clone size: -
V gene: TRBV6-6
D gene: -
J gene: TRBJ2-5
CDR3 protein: CASSSQGIGETQYF
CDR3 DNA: TGTGCCAGCAGTTCCCAGGGGATCGGGGAGACCCAGTACTTC

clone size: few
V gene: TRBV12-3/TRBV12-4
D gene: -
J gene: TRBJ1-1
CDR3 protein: CASSLGWSEGGAFF
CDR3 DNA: TGTGCCAGCAGTTTAGGGTGGAGTGAGGGCGGCGCTTTCTTT

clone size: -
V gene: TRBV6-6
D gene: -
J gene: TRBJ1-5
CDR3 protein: CASSYTPPQHF
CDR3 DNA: TGTGCCAGCAGTTATACGCCGCCCCAGCATTTT

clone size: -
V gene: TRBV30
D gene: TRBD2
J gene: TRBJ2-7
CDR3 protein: CAHTSPGGYEQYF
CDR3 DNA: TGTGCCCACACTTCCCCGGGAGGCTACGAGCAGTACTTC

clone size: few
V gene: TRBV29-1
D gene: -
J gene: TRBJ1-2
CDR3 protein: CSVALGGYGYTF
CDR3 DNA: TGCAGCGTGGCCCTGGGTGGGTATGGCTACACCTTC

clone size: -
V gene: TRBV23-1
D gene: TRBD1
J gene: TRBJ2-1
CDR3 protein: CASSQPGQGVDEQFF
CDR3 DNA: TGCGCCAGCAGTCAACCGGGACAGGGGGTCGATGAGCAGTTCTTC

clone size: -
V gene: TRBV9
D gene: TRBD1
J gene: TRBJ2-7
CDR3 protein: CASSVDTGDRDEQYF
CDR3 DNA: TGTGCCAGCAGCGTAGATACAGGGGACCGGGACGAGCAGTACTTC

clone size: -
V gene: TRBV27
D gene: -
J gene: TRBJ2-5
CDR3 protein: CASSFSPRVETQYF
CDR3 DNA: TGTGCCAGCAGTTTCTCCCCCAGGGTAGAGACCCAGTACTTC